These 2 T cell receptor beta chains were sequenced from one sample in a study of T cells in Graves' hyperthyroidism and ophthalmopathy. RNA transcripts served as the template for amplifying TCR beta CDR3 regions. The TCR CDR3 first-round RT-PCR relied on the HTBI primer set. One entry per CDR3 protein results from TCRdb running MiXCR on the multiplex PCR reads. This sample has 300,000 or so distinct CDR3 sequences, with around 17% found just once. The sequenced sample consisted of blood. The receptors were gathered from a man aged 25 to 40 with Graves' hyperthyroidism.

This clonotype was seen only a few times. The J gene is TRBJ2-5, the V gene TRBV6-2 or TRBV6-3; 7 bases fit TRBD2. This CDR3 comprises 16 residues. From germline, CDR1 is MNHEY and CDR2 SVGEGT. V lost 0 bases, J lost 5 bases, and 9 bases stayed unmatched. CDR3 loop: CASSYSQLAARETQYF. The CDR3 coding sequence is TGTGCCAGCAGTTACTCTCAGCTAGCGGCGAGGGAGACCCAGTACTTC.

About this clonotype: A much larger clone lies one base from this, so it may be a read error. The CDR3 here is CASSVGRKAPLHF. The CDR3 DNA is TGCGCCAGCAGTGTGGGCAGGAAAGCACCCCTCCACTTT. J is TRBJ1-6 and V is TRBV10-2; unclear D gene. The V gene lost 4 bases and the J gene lost 11 bases, with 12 bases spanning the gap. CDR1 is WSHSY and CDR2 is SAAADI in the germline V gene. CDR3 size: 13 residues.